This TCR beta chain was obtained from a study of blood T cell repertoires in COVID-19. In the study overall: Acute and convalescent COVID-19 samples came from the United States, Italy and Spain. From T cells, B-cell-depleted T cells, or PBMCs came the material, which was cDNA or gDNA.

The authors' processing: Cell counts per sample came from amplifying reference gene primers. Some clones are missing from TCRdb's copy, which holds only in-frame ones; the method was immunoSEQ multiplex PCR. The V and J calls and clone size come from that table; D and trimming were worked out from the DNA. Of 53,000 or so clones listed, around 84% are singletons. Germline-derived CDR1 and CDR2 are LGHNA and YSLEER. There are 16 residues in the CDR3. V was pared by 0 bases and J by 4 bases, with 15 bases between. The source of this sequence is a man aged 70-80 years with active COVID-19. The V and J genes are TRBV4-3 and TRBJ1-2; possibly TRBD1 for D (6 bases). Input material: peripheral blood. CDR3 coding DNA: TGCGCCAGCAGCCAAGACGAAGGGGGATTCCTCTATGGCTACACCTTC. Its translation: CASSQDEGGFLYGYTF.